This is a list of T cell receptor beta chains from one sample in a study of cytomegalovirus exposure and HLA in healthy donors. Profiling relied on immunoSEQ multiplex PCR, and the TCRdb table lists in-frame clones only, not all of them. The sample has 150,000 to 180,000 clones; roughly 85% are singletons. Source material: PBMCs. The receptors come from a young woman in good health and CMV-seronegative. Each CDR3 is given with its conserved first and last residue. Each record gives: V gene, clone size, J gene, D gene, CDR3 DNA, CDR3 protein. A D gene is named only where the DNA matches it firmly. Part of the rows lack a size; the others show once, few, many or a class for expanded clones.

v_call: TRBV19; clone_size: NA; j_call: TRBJ2-2; d_call: TRBD1; cdr3_nt: TGTGCCAGTACCCTGGGACAGGGACCGTACACCGGGGAGCTGTTTTTT; cdr3_aa: CASTLGQGPYTGELFF
v_call: TRBV28; clone_size: once; j_call: TRBJ2-7; d_call: TRBD2; cdr3_nt: TGTGCCAGCAGTGTCCCCGGGACTAGCGGGCACCCCTACGAGCAGTACTTC; cdr3_aa: CASSVPGTSGHPYEQYF
v_call: TRBV7-9; clone_size: NA; j_call: TRBJ1-5; d_call: NA; cdr3_nt: TGTGCCACCGAGGCCGGCAATCAGCCCCAGCATTTT; cdr3_aa: CATEAGNQPQHF
v_call: TRBV21-1; clone_size: NA; j_call: TRBJ2-7; d_call: NA; cdr3_nt: TGTGCCAGCAGCCCCATCGGGCGGGACTCCTACGAGCAGTACTTC; cdr3_aa: CASSPIGRDSYEQYF
v_call: TRBV9; clone_size: NA; j_call: TRBJ2-7; d_call: NA; cdr3_nt: TGTGCCAGCAGCGAACCGGGAGCTAGCTACGAGCAGTACTTC; cdr3_aa: CASSEPGASYEQYF
v_call: TRBV9; clone_size: NA; j_call: TRBJ1-5; d_call: TRBD1; cdr3_nt: TGTGCCAGCAGCGGAGGGACAGGGGATCAGCCCCAGCATTTT; cdr3_aa: CASSGGTGDQPQHF
v_call: TRBV27; clone_size: NA; j_call: TRBJ1-2; d_call: NA; cdr3_nt: TGTGCCAGCAGTTTTGTTGGGGGCAACTATGGCTACACCTTC; cdr3_aa: CASSFVGGNYGYTF
v_call: TRBV9; clone_size: NA; j_call: TRBJ2-1; d_call: TRBD2; cdr3_nt: TGTGCCAGCAGTCTAGCGGGAGTCTACAATGAGCAGTTCTTC; cdr3_aa: CASSLAGVYNEQFF
v_call: TRBV6-4; clone_size: NA; j_call: TRBJ2-1; d_call: TRBD1; cdr3_nt: TGTGCCAGCAAAACCGGACAGGCTGACTCCTACAATGAGCAGTTCTTC; cdr3_aa: CASKTGQADSYNEQFF
v_call: TRBV2; clone_size: few; j_call: TRBJ1-2; d_call: NA; cdr3_nt: TGTGCCAGCAAACCACCGGGACACCACATTAACTATGGCTACACCTTC; cdr3_aa: CASKPPGHHINYGYTF
v_call: TRBV2; clone_size: NA; j_call: TRBJ1-5; d_call: NA; cdr3_nt: TGTGCCAGCAGAGAGGATAGCAATCAGCCCCAGCATTTT; cdr3_aa: CASREDSNQPQHF
v_call: TRBV5-1; clone_size: NA; j_call: TRBJ2-7; d_call: TRBD1; cdr3_nt: TGCGCCAGCAGCAGGGGACAGAGCTCCTACGAGCAGTACTTC; cdr3_aa: CASSRGQSSYEQYF
v_call: TRBV29-1; clone_size: NA; j_call: TRBJ2-3; d_call: NA; cdr3_nt: TGCAGCGTTGGCGGAAGCACAGATACGCAGTATTTT; cdr3_aa: CSVGGSTDTQYF
v_call: TRBV10-3; clone_size: NA; j_call: TRBJ2-7; d_call: TRBD2; cdr3_nt: TGTGCCAGCAGTGAAGCGGCTAGCGGGGGCTACGAGCAGTACTTC; cdr3_aa: CASSEAASGGYEQYF
v_call: TRBV4-3; clone_size: NA; j_call: TRBJ2-1; d_call: TRBD2; cdr3_nt: TGCGCCAGCAGCCAAGAACTAGCGGGAACACAGAAGGATGAGCAGTTCTTC; cdr3_aa: CASSQELAGTQKDEQFF
v_call: TRBV30; clone_size: NA; j_call: TRBJ1-2; d_call: TRBD1; cdr3_nt: TGTGCCTGGAGTCCCCGGGACAGAGGGCGAGGCTATGGCTACACCTTC; cdr3_aa: CAWSPRDRGRGYGYTF
v_call: TRBV10-2; clone_size: NA; j_call: TRBJ2-7; d_call: NA; cdr3_nt: TGCGCCAGCAGTGAGTCCGCAGGGGTAGTTTACGAGCAGTACTTC; cdr3_aa: CASSESAGVVYEQYF
v_call: TRBV27; clone_size: NA; j_call: TRBJ2-7; d_call: NA; cdr3_nt: TGTGCCAGCAGTCCTAGGCCGGGGAACTCCTACGAGCAGTACTTC; cdr3_aa: CASSPRPGNSYEQYF
v_call: TRBV16; clone_size: NA; j_call: TRBJ1-4; d_call: NA; cdr3_nt: TGTGCCAGCAGCCAATCCGGGAGCGAAAAACTGTTTTTT; cdr3_aa: CASSQSGSEKLFF
v_call: TRBV7-2; clone_size: NA; j_call: TRBJ2-2; d_call: NA; cdr3_nt: TGTGCCAGCAGCCTCGGACAGAAGTCCGGGGAGCTGTTTTTT; cdr3_aa: CASSLGQKSGELFF
v_call: TRBV21-1; clone_size: NA; j_call: TRBJ2-7; d_call: NA; cdr3_nt: TGTGCCAGCAGCAGTGGGGCCGGCCTCTCCTACGAGCAGTACTTC; cdr3_aa: CASSSGAGLSYEQYF
v_call: TRBV28; clone_size: NA; j_call: TRBJ2-7; d_call: NA; cdr3_nt: TGTGCCAGCAGTTTATGGACTCAGGGGTACGAGCAGTACTTC; cdr3_aa: CASSLWTQGYEQYF
v_call: TRBV10-3; clone_size: few; j_call: TRBJ1-5; d_call: TRBD1; cdr3_nt: TGTGCCATCAGTGGGGACCGGCAGGGGGATCAGCCCCAGCATTTT; cdr3_aa: CAISGDRQGDQPQHF
v_call: TRBV30; clone_size: NA; j_call: TRBJ1-5; d_call: NA; cdr3_nt: TGTGCCACCACTGGGGGGTACAGCATAGATCAGCCCCAGCATTTT; cdr3_aa: CATTGGYSIDQPQHF
v_call: TRBV7-2; clone_size: NA; j_call: TRBJ1-3; d_call: TRBD1; cdr3_nt: TGTGCCAGCAGCCGACAGGGGGCGCTTGGAAACACCATATATTTT; cdr3_aa: CASSRQGALGNTIYF
v_call: TRBV19; clone_size: NA; j_call: TRBJ1-2; d_call: TRBD1; cdr3_nt: TGTGCCAGTACCTGGGGACAGGGGAATTTCAACTATGGCTACACCTTC; cdr3_aa: CASTWGQGNFNYGYTF
v_call: TRBV7-2; clone_size: NA; j_call: TRBJ1-3; d_call: TRBD1; cdr3_nt: TGTGCCAGCAGCCCGGGACAGGGTACCGGAAACACCATATATTTT; cdr3_aa: CASSPGQGTGNTIYF
v_call: TRBV7-9; clone_size: NA; j_call: TRBJ1-6; d_call: NA; cdr3_nt: TGTGCCAGCAGCTTAGATCGGAGTGGTAATTCACCCCTCCACTTT; cdr3_aa: CASSLDRSGNSPLHF
v_call: TRBV19; clone_size: NA; j_call: TRBJ1-5; d_call: NA; cdr3_nt: TGTGCCAGTACCGCGGGACTCCGTAATCAGCCCCAGCATTTT; cdr3_aa: CASTAGLRNQPQHF
v_call: TRBV6-1; clone_size: NA; j_call: TRBJ2-7; d_call: NA; cdr3_nt: TGTGCCAGCAGTTCCCAGGGGTCCTACGAGCAGTACTTC; cdr3_aa: CASSSQGSYEQYF
v_call: TRBV5-1; clone_size: NA; j_call: TRBJ2-3; d_call: TRBD2; cdr3_nt: TGCGCCAGCAGTAACTACGGGGGGGATACGCAGTATTTT; cdr3_aa: CASSNYGGDTQYF
v_call: TRBV7-9; clone_size: NA; j_call: TRBJ1-5; d_call: NA; cdr3_nt: TGTTCCAGCAGCTTAGTAGCTCAGCCCCAGCATTTT; cdr3_aa: CSSSLVAQPQHF
v_call: TRBV7-2; clone_size: NA; j_call: TRBJ2-1; d_call: TRBD2; cdr3_nt: TGTGCCAGCAGCCCCCGGACTAGCGGGAGCTCCTACAATGAGCAGTTCTTC; cdr3_aa: CASSPRTSGSSYNEQFF
v_call: TRBV5-4; clone_size: NA; j_call: TRBJ2-7; d_call: NA; cdr3_nt: TGTGCCAGCAGGAACGGTTTCCGGGACGAGCAGTACTTC; cdr3_aa: CASRNGFRDEQYF
v_call: TRBV5-1; clone_size: NA; j_call: TRBJ1-3; d_call: TRBD1; cdr3_nt: TGCGCCAGCAGCTTGAGGACAGGGTCCGGAAACACCATATATTTT; cdr3_aa: CASSLRTGSGNTIYF
v_call: TRBV28; clone_size: NA; j_call: TRBJ1-6; d_call: NA; cdr3_nt: TGTGCCAGCAGTAACCGGGACACATATAATTCACCCCTCCACTTT; cdr3_aa: CASSNRDTYNSPLHF
v_call: TRBV4-1; clone_size: NA; j_call: TRBJ2-7; d_call: TRBD1; cdr3_nt: TGCGCCAGCAGCCAGCCTGGACAGGGCGGCCCCCACGAGCAGTACTTC; cdr3_aa: CASSQPGQGGPHEQYF
v_call: TRBV5-1; clone_size: NA; j_call: TRBJ2-7; d_call: TRBD1; cdr3_nt: TGCGCCAGCAGCTTGCCCCCTGCAGGGGGCTCCTACGAGCAGTACTTC; cdr3_aa: CASSLPPAGGSYEQYF
v_call: TRBV25-1; clone_size: once; j_call: TRBJ1-2; d_call: NA; cdr3_nt: TGTGCCAGCAGTGACCACGGACTCCCTGGCTACACCTTC; cdr3_aa: CASSDHGLPGYTF
v_call: TRBV5-4; clone_size: NA; j_call: TRBJ2-7; d_call: TRBD2; cdr3_nt: TGTGCCAGCAGCTCCCCCGGGACTAGGAACGAGCAGTACTTC; cdr3_aa: CASSSPGTRNEQYF
v_call: TRBV5-1; clone_size: NA; j_call: TRBJ2-1; d_call: NA; cdr3_nt: TGCGCCAGCAGATACACCCAAAGCTCCTACAATGAGCAGTTCTTC; cdr3_aa: CASRYTQSSYNEQFF
v_call: TRBV29-1; clone_size: few; j_call: TRBJ1-4; d_call: NA; cdr3_nt: TGCAGCGCCCAAAAGACTGGAGAAAAACTGTTTTTT; cdr3_aa: CSAQKTGEKLFF
v_call: TRBV9; clone_size: NA; j_call: TRBJ1-3; d_call: NA; cdr3_nt: TGTGCCAGCAGCACAGCCTCTGGAAACACCATATATTTT; cdr3_aa: CASSTASGNTIYF
v_call: TRBV7-2; clone_size: NA; j_call: TRBJ2-4; d_call: NA; cdr3_nt: TGTGCCAGCTCCGCCGGGTGGGTCGGCGTCATAGCCAAAAACATTCAGTACTTC; cdr3_aa: CASSAGWVGVIAKNIQYF
v_call: TRBV6-1; clone_size: NA; j_call: TRBJ2-7; d_call: TRBD2; cdr3_nt: TGTGCCAGCAGCCAGAGACTAGCGACTGGCTCCGAGCAGTACTTC; cdr3_aa: CASSQRLATGSEQYF
v_call: TRBV6-1; clone_size: NA; j_call: TRBJ1-4; d_call: NA; cdr3_nt: TGTGCCAGGCAGACAGTCACTAATGAAAAACTGTTTTTT; cdr3_aa: CARQTVTNEKLFF
v_call: TRBV7-8; clone_size: once; j_call: TRBJ2-7; d_call: TRBD1; cdr3_nt: TGTGCCAGCAGCTTCTCCCGGGGGACAGGGCCCTACGAGCAGTACTTC; cdr3_aa: CASSFSRGTGPYEQYF
v_call: TRBV4-3; clone_size: NA; j_call: TRBJ2-3; d_call: NA; cdr3_nt: TGCGCCAGCAGCCAAGCAGGAAGAGATACGCAGTATTTT; cdr3_aa: CASSQAGRDTQYF
v_call: TRBV25-1; clone_size: few; j_call: TRBJ2-1; d_call: NA; cdr3_nt: TGTGCCAGCAGGTTTTATCATGAGCAGTTCTTC; cdr3_aa: CASRFYHEQFF
v_call: TRBV20-1; clone_size: NA; j_call: TRBJ1-2; d_call: NA; cdr3_nt: TGCAGTGCTCCTGGGGCCTATGGCTACACCTTC; cdr3_aa: CSAPGAYGYTF
v_call: TRBV4-3; clone_size: few; j_call: TRBJ2-7; d_call: TRBD1; cdr3_nt: TGCGCCAGCAGCCGGGGACAGGGGACCTACGAGCAGTACTTC; cdr3_aa: CASSRGQGTYEQYF
v_call: TRBV28; clone_size: NA; j_call: TRBJ1-2; d_call: NA; cdr3_nt: TGTGCCAGCACCCACGACAGGAGCCGGTGGCGTGGCTACACCTTC; cdr3_aa: CASTHDRSRWRGYTF
v_call: TRBV6-1; clone_size: NA; j_call: TRBJ2-5; d_call: NA; cdr3_nt: TGTGCCAGCAGTGGACGGGGGTTGTACCAAGAGACCCAGTACTTC; cdr3_aa: CASSGRGLYQETQYF